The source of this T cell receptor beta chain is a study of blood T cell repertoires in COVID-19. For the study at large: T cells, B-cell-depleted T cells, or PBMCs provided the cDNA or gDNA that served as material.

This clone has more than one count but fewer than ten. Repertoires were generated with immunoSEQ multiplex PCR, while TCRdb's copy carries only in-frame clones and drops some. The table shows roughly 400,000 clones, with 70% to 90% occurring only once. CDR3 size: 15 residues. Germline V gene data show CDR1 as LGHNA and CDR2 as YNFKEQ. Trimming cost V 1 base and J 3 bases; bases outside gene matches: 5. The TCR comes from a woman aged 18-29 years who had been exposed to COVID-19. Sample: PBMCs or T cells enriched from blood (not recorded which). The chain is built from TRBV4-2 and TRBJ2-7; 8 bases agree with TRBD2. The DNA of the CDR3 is TGTGCCAGCAGCCAAGTTTACGGGACTAGCTACGAGCAGTACTTC. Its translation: CASSQVYGTSYEQYF.